The next 10 T cell receptor beta chains were all read from a single sample in a study of shared clonotypes between healthy human individuals. Sequencing used immunoSEQ multiplex PCR; TCRdb keeps in-frame clones, though not all of them. The sample includes roughly 2,000,000 clones, over 85% of them seen just once. Positively selected for CCR7, the CD45RO-negative cells used as naive CD8 cells excluded terminally differentiated effector memory CD45RA+ cells. Sequencing was performed on naive CD8+ T cells sorted from blood. The source is a young man in good health.

This CDR3 reads CASSPRGLASDNEQFF. The DNA for the CDR3 is TGTGCCAGCAGCCCAAGGGGGCTAGCAAGCGACAATGAGCAGTTCTTC. The rearrangement joins TRBV7-9 to TRBJ2-1; 7 bases align to TRBD1. Germline V gene data show CDR1 as SEHNR and CDR2 as FQNEAQ (reference sequence). V gave up 5 bases and J gave up 5 bases; unmatched junction bases: 12. The CDR3 is 16 amino acids.

The V call is TRBV10-1, the J call TRBJ1-5; D gene ambiguous. Germline V lookup: CDR1 WNHNN, CDR2 SYGVQD (reference sequence). The CDR3 covers 15 residues. Between the trimmed V and J ends, which lost 8 bases and 2 bases, there was a span of 16 bases. CDR3 loop: CASPKGTEGNQPQHF. CDR3 nucleotide sequence: TGCGCCAGCCCCAAGGGCACGGAAGGCAATCAGCCCCAGCATTTT.

The chain joins TRBV27 to TRBJ1-5; maybe TRBD1 (5 bases). CDR1 and CDR2 from the germline V gene are MNHEY and SMNVEV (reference sequence). The CDR3 extends over 14 amino acids. V lost 9 bases and J 1 base, leaving 13 bases between the germline ends. Here the CDR3 reads CASSRAGSNQPQHF. The CDR3 coding sequence is TGTGCCAGTTCCAGGGCCGGGAGCAATCAGCCCCAGCATTTT.

This sequence joins TRBV10-3 and TRBJ2-7; TRBD1 matches at 9 bases. The germline CDR1 and CDR2 sequences are ENHRY and SYGVKD. Trimming took 11 bases from V and 6 from J; bases not matched to a gene: 11. The CDR3 length is 13 residues. CDR3 bases: TGTGCCTCCACCGGGACAGGGACGGGCGAGCAGTACTTC. It encodes CASTGTGTGEQYF.

This chain joins TRBV30 and TRBJ2-6; 8 nucleotides align to TRBD1. This CDR3 has 18 residues. Germline loops: CDR1 GTSNPN, CDR2 SVGIG (reference sequence). After removal of 2 bases from V and 2 bases from J, the junction contained 11 bases not matched to a gene. The CDR3 here is CAWSLPLPRGPGANVLTF. In DNA form, the CDR3 reads TGTGCCTGGAGTTTACCCCTCCCCAGGGGGCCTGGGGCCAACGTCCTGACTTTC.

The chain carries TRBV29-1 and TRBJ2-4, with D possibly being TRBD2 (6 bases). CDR1 SQVTM and CDR2 ANQGSEA come from the germline V gene. V was pared by 4 bases and J by 8 bases, with 18 bases between. The CDR3 extends over 14 amino acids. For the CDR3, the DNA is TGCAGCGTTGTTCTAGCGCGTGATATGCACATTCAGTACTTC. This translates into CSVVLARDMHIQYF. Full variable domain (outside the CDR3, taken from reference TRBV29-1 and TRBJ2-4): SAVISQKPSRDICQRGTSLTIQCQVDSQVTMMFWYRQQPGQSLTLIATANQGSEATYESGFVIDKFPISRPNLTFSTLTVSNMSPEDSSIYLCSVVLARDMHIQYFGAGTRLSVL.

This chain connects TRBV7-2 to TRBJ2-5; D gene uncertain. CDR1 is SGHTA, CDR2 FQGNSA, per germline. V lost 2 bases, J lost 3 bases, and 10 bases lay in between. The CDR3 loop spans 14 amino acids. In DNA, the CDR3 is TGTGCCAGCAGCTTATATAGCCCGGAAGAGACCCAGTACTTC. Translated: CASSLYSPEETQYF.

V and J are TRBV25-1 and TRBJ1-3, with D hard to call. This CDR3 contains 12 residues. Germline V gives CDR1 MGHDK, CDR2 SYGVNS. The ends were cut back, 7 bases at V and 4 bases at J, with 8 bases in the middle. CDR3 DNA sequence: TGTGCCAGCACCGGGCAGGGAAACACCATATATTTT. Residues: CASTGQGNTIYF.

The gene calls are TRBV19 and TRBJ1-1, with TRBD1 matching over 7 bases. Looked up from germline, CDR1 is LNHDA and CDR2 is SQIVND (reference sequence). The CDR3 length is 14 residues. The V segment lost 3 bases and the J segment 2 bases; nucleotides outside the gene matches: 3. The CDR3 region has the DNA TGTGCCAGTAGTATCACAGGGGAAAACACTGAAGCTTTCTTT. Translating gives CASSITGENTEAFF.

In the case of this clone: The junction departs from the called germline gene at one end, perhaps through a read error. This sequence joins TRBV7-7 and TRBJ2-3, with no clear D. Germline CDR1 SSHAT, CDR2 FNYEAQ (reference sequence). The CDR3 contains 14 residues. CDR3: CASSPGRMTDTQYF. For the CDR3, the DNA is TGTGCTAGCAGCCCCGGCCGAATGACAGATACGCAGTATTTT.